This T cell receptor (beta chain) comes out of a study of blood T cell repertoires in COVID-19. The wider study: From the United States, Italy and Spain came samples of acute and convalescent COVID-19. PBMCs, B-cell-depleted T cells, or T cells provided the cDNA or gDNA that made up the material.

Per germline, CDR1 MNHEY and CDR2 SVGAGI. The CDR3 length is 13 residues. Trimming took 6 bases from V and 4 from J, leaving 10 bases between them. This clone has a single count. Per the study methods: Estimation of nucleated cell counts relied on the amplification of reference gene primers. Assay used: immunoSEQ multiplex PCR; TCRdb lists only in-frame clones, some missing. Clone size and V and J calls were adopted from that table, with D and trimming inferred from the DNA. This table has fewer than 500,000 clones, 81% appearing once. The chain has TRBV6-5 and TRBJ2-1, with D maybe TRBD2 (5 bases). Sequencing input: peripheral blood. The receptor comes from a human donor with acute or convalescent COVID-19. The donor label of this sample is uncertain. The CDR3 DNA sequence: TGTGCCAGCAGCCCCGGACTGTACAATGAGCAGTTCTTC. It encodes CASSPGLYNEQFF.